This entry features one T cell receptor (beta chain) sequence. Its antigen is not identified. This specimen comes from a study of cytomegalovirus exposure and HLA in healthy donors. Primers for the PCR totalled 60 Vbeta and 13 Jbeta. The assay was immunoSEQ multiplex PCR, and TCRdb's table has in-frame clones only and misses some. Of about 160,000 clones in the sample, approximately 70% were seen once. Study findings and constraints: The classifier reportedly diagnosed cytomegalovirus status with high specificity and sensitivity. Most TCR sequences were uncommon, yet certain public TCRs appeared in many donors.

Trimming removed 6 bases at V and 8 bases at J, with 13 bases between. The germline gives CDR1 SEHNR, CDR2 FQNEAQ (reference sequence). The CDR3 consists of 12 residues. Source material: PBMCs. This clonotype was sampled from a man aged 40-50 years in good health and CMV-seropositive. The chain is built from TRBV7-9 and TRBJ1-2; possibly TRBD1 for D (6 bases). CDR3 loop: CASRTGLGGYTF. In DNA form, the CDR3 reads TGTGCCAGCAGAACAGGGCTTGGAGGCTACACCTTC.